The sequence of this T cell receptor beta chain was determined in a study of T cell clonotyping in hematopoietic cell transplantation. Overall study results and limits: Few recipient clonotypes overlapped donors; over 95% were de novo at given depth. Broader posttransplant TCR repertoire diversity was predicted by graft donor and pretransplant recipient Inverse Simpson Index values.

On this clone: Its specificity is unknown.

Using immunoSEQ multiplex PCR, the repertoire was profiled, and TCRdb retains in-frame clones only, with some absent. The sample yields about 10,000 clones, approximately 55% seen once. The CDR3 extends over 13 amino acids. Deletions cut 0 bases from V and 10 bases from J, with 7 bases between. Germline CDR1 and CDR2: MRHNA and SNTAGT. The sequence was collected from a female patient aged 50-65 years who had an allogeneic stem cell transplant from an unrelated donor, so the T cells may come from the graft donor. Some clones in this sample may be carry-over from other donors' samples. Sample: peripheral blood mononuclear cells, taken 100 days after allogeneic stem cell transplant. This chain joins TRBV6-4 and TRBJ1-6; D gene ambiguous. The CDR3 protein is CASSDSLGSPLHF. The CDR3 DNA reads as TGTGCCAGCAGTGACTCTCTAGGCTCACCCCTCCACTTT.